Included here is one T cell receptor (beta chain) sequence, with context. The CDR3 sequence is 12 residues long. Trimming shortened V by 5 bases and J by 5 bases, and 9 bases separated the two germline ends. CDR1 is SEHNR and CDR2 is FQNEAQ in the germline V gene (reference sequence). Time point reported: blood at routine non-recurrence follow-up after resection. MiXCR, run by TCRdb on the 5' RACE reads, gives a single entry per CDR3 protein. The sample records around 10,000 distinct CDR3 sequences, about 20% being singletons. The data were taken from a study of spatial heterogeneity in lung cancer. The sample in question was PBMCs, obtained at follow-up. The sequence was obtained from a male donor with early-stage non-small cell lung cancer. The chain joins TRBV7-9 to TRBJ1-2, with D hard to call. CDR3 in amino acids: CASSAEPYGYTF. In nucleotides, the CDR3 is TGTGCCAGCAGCGCTGAACCTTATGGCTACACCTTC. Based on the CDR3 plus reference TRBV7-9 and TRBJ1-2, the full variable domain is DTGVSQNPRHKITKRGQNVTFRCDPISEHNRLYWYRQTLGQGPEFLTYFQNEAQLEKSRLLSDRFSAERPKGSFSTLEIQRTEQGDSAMYLCASSAEPYGYTFGSGTRLTVV.